These 8 T cell receptor beta chains were sequenced from one sample in a study of radiation and T cells in renal cell carcinoma. This table comes from immunoSEQ multiplex PCR, and its TCRdb copy is limited to in-frame clones, with some not included. The repertoire holds 87,000 or so clones, with about 86% as singletons. The time point is: baseline pretreatment blood. The treatment denotes: 15 Gy SBRT to primary tumor, nephrectomy 4 weeks later. Sequencing was performed on blood, taken from a patient whose treatment included radiotherapy and nephrectomy. The receptors shown here come from a man aged 50-59 years with renal cell carcinoma.

The chain combines TRBV4-2 with TRBJ2-7; 8 bases are a match to TRBD1. J was trimmed by 2 bases and V by 4 bases; bases with no gene match: 13. The germline CDR1 and CDR2 sequences are LGHNA and YNFKEQ. The CDR3 is 17 amino acids. CDR3 coding DNA: TGTGCCAGCAGCCGAGACAATAGACAGGGGTCCCCCTACGAGCAGTACTTC. Protein product: CASSRDNRQGSPYEQYF.

The chain employs TRBV19 and TRBJ2-7; 9 nucleotides match TRBD1. The germline gives CDR1 LNHDA, CDR2 SQIVND (reference sequence). The CDR3 has 14 amino acids. With V trimmed by 5 bases and J by 6 bases, 8 bases remained unmatched. In nucleotides, the CDR3 is TGTGCCAGTAGTCCAGGGACAGGGAATAGCGAGCAGTACTTC. It specifies CASSPGTGNSEQYF.

V and J are TRBV4-1 and TRBJ1-5, with D tentatively TRBD1 (5 bases). Germline lookup yields CDR1 MGHRA and CDR2 YSYEKL. The V end lost 2 bases, the J end lost 3 bases, and 11 bases lay between the germline ends. This CDR3 comprises 15 residues. CDR3 amino acids: CASSQTGQPNQPQHF. CDR3 DNA: TGCGCCAGCAGCCAAACTGGACAACCCAATCAGCCCCAGCATTTT.

The rearrangement uses TRBV29-1 and TRBJ2-3, with a possible D match to TRBD1 (6 bases). CDR1 SQVTM and CDR2 ANQGSEA come from the germline V gene. The CDR3 runs to 16 residues. V gave up 0 bases and J gave up 1 base, with 14 bases separating them. The CDR3 spells CSVEDLKTGGTDTQYF. CDR3 sequence (DNA): TGCAGCGTTGAAGATCTAAAGACAGGAGGCACAGATACGCAGTATTTT.

The chain links TRBV7-9 to TRBJ1-3; D is ambiguous. Trimming removed 1 base at V and 4 bases at J, with 5 bases between. There are 13 residues in the CDR3. Germline CDR1 is SEHNR and CDR2 is FQNEAQ (reference sequence). CDR3 DNA: TGTGCCAGCAGCTTAGGGGAGGGAAACACCATATATTTT. Protein sequence: CASSLGEGNTIYF.

CDR3 in DNA: TGTGCCAGCAGCTACAGAACTGGTGGAGAGACCCAGTACTTC. It encodes CASSYRTGGETQYF. V and J are TRBV5-4 and TRBJ2-5; D unclear. The V gene lost 3 bases and the J gene lost 4 bases, with 13 bases spanning the gap. There are 14 residues in the CDR3. CDR1 SGHNT and CDR2 YYREEE come from the germline V gene (reference sequence). Supplemented by reference TRBV5-4 and TRBJ2-5, the full variable domain reads ETGVTQSPTHLIKTRGQQVTLRCSSQSGHNTVSWYQQALGQGPQFIFQYYREEENGRGNFPPRFSGLQFPNYSSELNVNALELDDSALYLCASSYRTGGETQYFGPGTRLLVL.

V is TRBV11-2 and J is TRBJ2-4; maybe TRBD2 (6 bases). The CDR3 totals 11 residues. Trimming removed 3 bases from V and 16 bases from J, with 13 bases in between. CDR1 and CDR2 from the germline V gene are SGHAT and FQNNGV. The DNA for the CDR3 is TGTGCCAGCAGCTTGGGGGACTTACAATACTTC. This gives the protein CASSLGDLQYF.

The chain links TRBV4-2 to TRBJ1-2; 7 bases line up with TRBD1. The CDR3 runs to 16 residues. CDR1 and CDR2 (germline): LGHNA, YNFKEQ. The trim removed 0 bases at V and 2 bases at J, leaving 6 bases unmatched. The CDR3 sequence: CASSQDGDRGNYGYTF. The CDR3 region has the DNA TGTGCCAGCAGCCAAGATGGGGACAGAGGCAACTATGGCTACACCTTC.